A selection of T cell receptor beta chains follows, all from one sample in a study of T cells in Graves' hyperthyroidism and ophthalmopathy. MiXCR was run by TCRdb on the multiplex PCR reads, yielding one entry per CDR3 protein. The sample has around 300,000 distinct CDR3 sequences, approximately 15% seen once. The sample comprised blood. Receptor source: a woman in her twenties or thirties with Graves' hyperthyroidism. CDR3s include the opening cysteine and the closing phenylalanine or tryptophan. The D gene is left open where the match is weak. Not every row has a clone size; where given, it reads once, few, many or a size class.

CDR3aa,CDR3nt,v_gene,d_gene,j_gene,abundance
CASSAGGGRVYNEQFF,TGTGCCAGCAGCGCGGGGGGCGGGAGGGTCTACAATGAGCAGTTCTTC,TRBV12-3/TRBV12-4,TRBD2,TRBJ2-1,many
CASSLGQGLGETQYF,TGTGCCAGCAGCCTCGGACAGGGTTTAGGAGAGACCCAGTACTTC,TRBV7-8,TRBD1,TRBJ2-5,-
CASSRPGTEAFF,TGTGCCAGCAGTAGGCCCGGCACTGAAGCTTTCTTT,TRBV12-3/TRBV12-4,-,TRBJ1-1,many
CASSLTRGGEQYF,TGTGCCAGCAGTTTGACCAGGGGTGGCGAGCAGTACTTC,TRBV28,-,TRBJ2-7,many
CSARALHQPQHF,TGCAGTGCTAGAGCACTACATCAGCCCCAGCATTTT,TRBV20-1,-,TRBJ1-5,-
CSVASGRNNEQFF,TGCAGCGTTGCGAGCGGGAGGAACAATGAGCAGTTCTTC,TRBV29-1,TRBD2,TRBJ2-1,many
CASSQGPRGASTDTQYF,TGCGCCAGCAGCCAAGGCCCTCGGGGGGCTAGCACAGATACGCAGTATTTT,TRBV4-3,-,TRBJ2-3,few
CASSLLAGNTGELFF,TGTGCCAGCAGTTTACTAGCGGGGAACACCGGGGAGCTGTTTTTT,TRBV28,TRBD2,TRBJ2-2,many
CASSADRNIYSNQPQHF,TGTGCCAGCAGCGCTGACAGAAACATTTATAGCAATCAGCCCCAGCATTTT,TRBV2,-,TRBJ1-5,many
CAWGRIDRAYEQYF,TGTGCCTGGGGGAGGATTGACAGGGCCTACGAGCAGTACTTC,TRBV30,-,TRBJ2-7,many
CASREALTGPIQPQHF,TGTGCCAGCAGGGAGGCCCTTACAGGGCCTATTCAGCCCCAGCATTTT,TRBV2,-,TRBJ1-5,many
CAISGQQDTEAFF,TGTGCCATCAGTGGACAACAAGACACTGAAGCTTTCTTT,TRBV10-3,-,TRBJ1-1,many
CASRTGTNTGELFF,TGTGCCAGCAGGACAGGAACGAACACCGGGGAGCTGTTTTTT,TRBV2,-,TRBJ2-2,-
CASSFANLGAGGYTF,TGTGCCAGCAGTTTTGCGAATCTGGGGGCGGGGGGCTACACCTTC,TRBV28,-,TRBJ1-2,many
CASSFLDRGALGYGYTF,TGTGCCAGCAGTTTCCTGGACAGGGGTGCACTTGGCTATGGCTACACCTTC,TRBV28,TRBD1,TRBJ1-2,many
CSARAGKDYGYTF,TGCAGTGCTAGAGCGGGGAAAGACTATGGCTACACCTTC,TRBV20-1,-,TRBJ1-2,many
CASSLHTSGYEQYF,TGTGCCAGCAGCCTACACACGTCAGGCTACGAGCAGTACTTC,TRBV6-1,-,TRBJ2-7,many
CSVAPLGEPQHF,TGCAGTGTCGCACCGTTAGGGGAGCCCCAGCATTTT,TRBV20-1,-,TRBJ1-5,-
CASETSTDTQYF,TGTGCCAGCGAGACGAGCACAGATACGCAGTATTTT,TRBV28,-,TRBJ2-3,many
CASSELGVAFF,TGTGCCAGCAGCGAGCTGGGGGTCGCTTTCTTT,TRBV2,-,TRBJ1-1,many
CASSPQLTSTDTQYF,TGTGCCAGCTCACCACAACTCACTAGCACAGATACGCAGTATTTT,TRBV18,-,TRBJ2-3,many
CASNPTGAGEQYF,TGTGCCAGCAACCCGACAGGGGCGGGCGAGCAGTACTTC,TRBV6-1,TRBD1,TRBJ2-7,-